This entry is about one TCR beta chain. This clonotype has at least ten counts. Its binding antigen is unknown. The sample holds no much larger clone one base away, and base qualities are not on file. Full-length TCR variable regions were amplified by 5' RACE PCR using constant-region reverse primers, and then by semi-nested PCR using Nested Universal Primer A. The ReliaPrep RNA Cell Miniprep System was used to extract total RNA, which was then reverse transcribed into 5'RACE-ready cDNA with the SMARTer RACE 5'/3' Kit. Multiplex adaptors were used to barcode full-length TCR alpha and beta libraries, and the barcoded libraries were sequenced on an Illumina MiSeq. In the authors' own workflow: For each of nine subset-tissue groups, sequencing data from the five patients were pooled, and the groups were compared by unsupervised clustering of TCR gene usage. The Morisita-Horn index was used to calculate repertoire similarity, with shared sequences weighted according to their contribution to each repertoire. TCRdb reworked the public reads: Q25 trimming with fastp, MiXCR clone assembly, productive beta chains retained. Each entry merges the rows of one CDR3 protein and shows their most common DNA and genes. V and J calls and clone size were set by TCRdb, not the authors. The sample table lists 9,000 to 10,000 distinct CDR3 sequences, 14% of them with a count of one. The top ten constitute around 3.3% of the sample.

The data are from a study (dated by TCRdb to the mid-2010s). For the wider study: The study tested whether tumor-infiltrating Tregs in breast cancer are recruited from blood Tregs or converted in situ from other CD4+ T cell subsets. Results and caveats for the whole study, not just this receptor: The TCR alpha and beta sequences of tumor-infiltrating Tregs showed the greatest overlap with tumor naive CD4+ T cells, followed by blood naive CD4+ T cells. Rather than covering whole repertoires, validation in the larger cohort was restricted to a single TCR beta V-J rearrangement. The TCR gene usage of tumor memory CD4+ T cells clustered together with blood and lymph node memory CD4+ cells and with lymph node naive CD4+ cells.

CD4+CD25+CD127-/low cells were isolated as Tregs. Tregs, naive and memory CD4+ T cells from tumor, blood and ipsilateral draining lymph nodes of a few breast cancer patients underwent full-length TCR alpha and beta sequencing. Ficoll density gradient centrifugation was used to isolate mononuclear cells from either lymph nodes or less than 55 ml of peripheral blood. Sorted cell populations were confirmed by FACS to exceed 90% purity. Ends trimmed: V by 2 bases, J by 7 bases; bases unmatched to a gene: 1. The cysteine opens and the phenylalanine closes a CDR3 of 14 amino acids. Of the read, only the CDR3 DNA is kept; its 42 bases are in frame from base 1.

The sample was Tregs sorted from blood. The receptor was isolated from a female donor with breast cancer. Recombination linked TRBV12-3 or TRBV12-4 to TRBJ1-6; the central 8 bases match TRBD1. The nucleotide sequence is TGTGCCAGCAGTTTACAGGGGGCAAATTCACCCCTCCACTTT. Its protein product is CASSLQGANSPLHF.